This TCR beta chain is from a study of identical twins. MiXCR was run by TCRdb on the 5' RACE reads, yielding one entry per CDR3 protein. The sample lists roughly 260,000 distinct CDR3 sequences, about 14% occurring once. This clonotype was detected only a few times. Its antigen remains unknown. Study-level results: In cord blood, abundant beta clonotypes had fewer insertions; memory showed no trend.

The sequenced sample consisted of memory (CD45RO+) T cells sorted from blood. The receptor was isolated from a woman aged 18-30 years in good health.

CDR3 bases: TGTGCCAGCAGCTTGGGCGGGGCGACCACAGATACGCAGTATTTT. It specifies CASSLGGATTDTQYF. The chain uses TRBV5-5 and TRBJ2-3; D is possibly TRBD2 (6 bases). Per the germline V gene, CDR1 is SGHKS and CDR2 is YYEKEE (reference sequence). Trimming pared 0 bases from V and 2 bases from J, leaving 10 bases between. This CDR3 is 15 amino acids long.